This T cell receptor (beta chain) stems from a study of blood T cells in healthy people across ages. Alongside a J-beta primer mix, a sample-barcoded 5' primer served in a second PCR lasting 7 to 11 cycles. Via MiXCR, TCRdb re-called the 5' RACE reads, giving one row per CDR3 protein. Among 700,000 or so distinct CDR3 sequences listed, about 20% were seen once. Study findings and constraints: PBMC samples, being unsorted, prevented any conclusive comparison of naive and antigen-experienced cells.

Points on this clonotype: Its antigen is as yet unknown.

Specimen: blood. The source of this sequence is a man between 65 and 85 years old in good health.

As DNA, the CDR3 is TGCAGTGCTAGAGACCGGGACAGGGTTATGCGGGAGCAGTACTTC. Protein sequence: CSARDRDRVMREQYF. The V and J genes are TRBV20-1 and TRBJ2-5, with 9 bases lining up with TRBD1. Germline V lookup: CDR1 DFQATT, CDR2 SNEGSKA (reference sequence). The length of the CDR3 is 15 residues. Losses at the gene ends were 0 bases for V and 11 bases for J; bases not matched to a gene: 13.